This T cell receptor beta chain stems from a study of T cells after yellow fever vaccination (dated by TCRdb to about 2019). For context, the study as a whole: Libraries from fractions with low cell numbers were prepared with the SMART-Seq v4 Ultra Low Input RNA kit. Blood samples were taken at several timepoints before and after primary and secondary immunization, and bulk PBMC replicates and cell subsets were isolated. Two healthy male donors, one aged 18 to 30 and one aged 30 to 39 years, were included in the cohort. To follow T-cell clones before and after primary and booster YFV17D yellow fever vaccination, bulk TCR alpha and beta repertoires were sequenced over time. What the study reported, not specific to this receptor: Because only a couple of donors were included in the study, the extent to which the findings can be generalized is limited. Computational filtering was needed because FACS-sorted repertoires could contain abundant contaminating clonotypes from the bulk population. The secondary T-cell response was weaker than the primary response but faster, peaking on day 5 instead of day 15. After the booster, most clones that had expanded after primary vaccination were detected again (nearly 97% of CD4 and around nine tenths of CD8), suggesting broad maintenance of memory. A small share of clonotypes occurred in both CD4 and CD8 compartments, likely arising from convergent recombination.

V drops 5 bases and J drops 8 bases, leaving 16 bases in between. From the cysteine through the phenylalanine, the CDR3 covers 14 amino acids. Of the read, only the CDR3 DNA is kept; its 42 bases are in frame from base 1. Taken with the paper, the label for treatment or condition translates to: live attenuated yellow fever vaccine strain. At each blood-draw timepoint, two biological replicates of bulk PBMCs were collected. PBMCs were isolated from peripheral blood using a standard Ficoll-Paque protocol. TriZol was used to extract RNA from bulk PBMCs, from CD4 and CD8 fractions, and from dextramer-positive and dextramer-negative fractions. Notes on this clonotype: The clone's antigen remains unknown. The sample holds no much larger clone one base away, and base qualities are not on file.

TCR cDNA was synthesized by 5'RACE template switching, through which a universal primer site and unique molecular identifiers were introduced. Priming for cDNA synthesis came from both the TCR alpha and TCR beta constant segments. Library amplification used two PCR steps, and the second PCR step added sample barcodes and sequencing adapters. Sequencing of the libraries was done on either Illumina HiSeq 2500 (2x100 bp) or NovaSeq (2x150 bp). Turning to the authors' computational methods: MIGEC was used to demultiplex reads and collapse the reads into UMI consensus sequences, and MiXCR was used for V(D)J alignment. Clonotypes responding to the vaccine were identified with edgeR on replicate PBMC samples, with the criteria of FDR below 0.01 and a log2 fold change above 5 up to day 15. Each bulk clonotype was labeled CD4 or CD8 based on which sequenced repertoire, CD4 or CD8, contained the clonotype at higher abundance. TCRdb reworked the public reads: Q25 trimming with fastp, MiXCR clone assembly, productive beta chains retained. Each CDR3 protein gets just one entry, which takes the most common genes and DNA from the rows behind it. TCRdb's processing, not the authors' own work, is the source of the V and J calls. The sample includes 500,000 to 550,000 distinct CDR3 sequences, with just over 20% observed a single time. Jointly, the top ten make up around 16% of the sample.

This sequence uses TRBV12-3 or TRBV12-4 and TRBJ2-1; the D call could be TRBD1 or TRBD2, with each sharing 7 bases. The receptor was derived from a man aged 18 to 35 who received the YFV17D yellow fever vaccine. The sample in question was PBMCs, obtained more than 20 days after the first yellow fever vaccination. The CDR3 sequence is CASSPGGARDEQFF. The DNA sequence is as follows: TGTGCCAGCAGTCCAGGGGGGGCTAGGGATGAGCAGTTCTTC.